A single sample gave rise to the 14 T cell receptor beta chains below, sequenced in a study of blood T cell repertoires in COVID-19. Repertoires were generated with immunoSEQ multiplex PCR, while TCRdb's copy carries only in-frame clones and drops some. The table includes 140,000 to 150,000 clones, over 85% detected once. Sequencing was performed on peripheral blood. The receptors derive from a human donor in a cohort sampled during active COVID-19.

V is TRBV9 and J is TRBJ2-4, with 8 bases lining up with TRBD1. The V gene end was trimmed by 0 bases and the J gene end by 12 bases; junction bases not matched to a gene: 11. This CDR3 has 15 residues. Germline lookup yields CDR1 SGDLS and CDR2 YYNGEE. The CDR3 sequence: CASSVAAGGARGQYF. The CDR3 nucleotides read TGTGCCAGCAGCGTAGCGGCAGGGGGCGCAAGGGGTCAGTACTTC. Using reference TRBV9 and TRBJ2-4 for the parts outside the CDR3, the full variable domain is DSGVTQTPKHLITATGQRVTLRCSPRSGDLSVYWYQQSLDQGLQFLIQYYNGEERAKGNILERFSAQQFPDLHSELNLSSLELGDSALYFCASSVAAGGARGQYFGAGTRLSVL.

The chain uses TRBV9 and TRBJ2-4; D is perhaps TRBD2 (6 bases). CDR1 is SGDLS, CDR2 YYNGEE, per germline. Trimming removed 4 bases at V and 11 bases at J, with 16 bases between. CDR3 length: 13 residues. The CDR3 DNA follows: TGTGCCAGCAGCATAGAATTCGGGAGTGTTCAGTACTTC. It encodes CASSIEFGSVQYF. Variable domain in full (rest from reference TRBV9 and TRBJ2-4): DSGVTQTPKHLITATGQRVTLRCSPRSGDLSVYWYQQSLDQGLQFLIQYYNGEERAKGNILERFSAQQFPDLHSELNLSSLELGDSALYFCASSIEFGSVQYFGAGTRLSVL.

This clone appeared once. This chain connects TRBV4-1 to TRBJ1-1; no clear D gene. The CDR3 covers 15 residues. Trimming pared 4 bases from V and 4 bases from J, leaving 16 bases between. Germline values: CDR1 MGHRA, CDR2 YSYEKL. The CDR3 here is CASSPDRAVITEAFF. In nucleotides, the CDR3 is TGCGCCAGCAGCCCTGACCGAGCGGTAATCACTGAAGCTTTCTTT.

The chain has TRBV7-6 and TRBJ2-5; 8 bases line up with TRBD2. The CDR3 is made up of 13 amino acids. CDR1 is SGHVS, CDR2 FNYEAQ, per germline. V trimming: 1 base; J trimming: 5 bases; junction bases outside the gene matches: 0. The chain's CDR3 is CASSLGLAETQYF. The CDR3 DNA reads as TGTGCCAGCAGCTTAGGACTAGCGGAGACCCAGTACTTC.

This sequence joins TRBV2 and TRBJ1-2; 8 bases fit TRBD1. The germline CDR1 and CDR2 sequences are SNHLY and FYNNEI. V shed 7 bases and J 4 bases; nucleotides not matched to a gene: 5. This CDR3 comprises 13 residues. CDR3 loop: CASTRTGSYGYTF. The CDR3 nucleotides are TGTGCCAGCACGCGGACAGGGAGCTATGGCTACACCTTC. The whole variable domain, filled in from reference TRBV2 and TRBJ1-2, reads EPEVTQTPSHQVTQMGQEVILRCVPISNHLYFYWYRQILGQKVEFLVSFYNNEISEKSEIFDDQFSVERPDGSNFTLKIRSTKLEDSAMYFCASTRTGSYGYTFGSGTRLTVV.

The chain has TRBV4-2 and TRBJ1-1; D unclear. The CDR3 is 13 amino acids. CDR1 and CDR2 from the germline V gene are LGHNA and YNFKEQ. Between the trimmed V and J ends, which lost 3 bases and 1 base, there was a span of 6 bases. CDR3 nucleotide sequence: TGTGCCAGCAGCCATAACAGGAACACTGAAGCTTTCTTT. Translating it yields CASSHNRNTEAFF.

The chain carries TRBV19 and TRBJ2-1, with D hard to call. Germline V CDR1 and CDR2: LNHDA, SQIVND (reference sequence). The CDR3 covers 11 residues. Trimming left V 6 bases short and J 7 bases short, with 7 bases between. For the CDR3, the DNA is TGTGCCAGTAGCCTTTATAATGAGCAGTTCTTC. Translation gives CASSLYNEQFF. Using reference TRBV19 and TRBJ2-1 for the parts outside the CDR3, the full variable domain is DGGITQSPKYLFRKEGQNVTLSCEQNLNHDAMYWYRQDPGQGLRLIYYSQIVNDFQKGDIAEGYSVSREKKESFPLTVTSAQKNPTAFYLCASSLYNEQFFGPGTRLTVL.

The chain uses TRBV7-3 and TRBJ1-1; D is unclear. V was clipped by 4 bases and J by 3 bases, with 12 bases between them. This CDR3 comprises 14 residues. Germline V CDR1 and CDR2: SGHTA, FQGTGA. The CDR3 loop is CASSSEGRHTEAFF. In DNA, the CDR3 is TGTGCCAGCAGCTCAGAAGGGAGACACACTGAAGCTTTCTTT.

The gene calls are TRBV7-6 and TRBJ2-2, with D unresolved. Germline CDR1 is SGHVS and CDR2 is FNYEAQ. V shed 1 base and J shed 3 bases, with 6 bases lying between them. This CDR3 spans 14 amino acids. This chain's CDR3 is CASSLDAHTGELFF. The CDR3 nucleotides read TGTGCCAGCAGCTTAGATGCGCACACCGGGGAGCTGTTTTTT.

The chain uses TRBV5-1 and TRBJ1-1; D uncertain. The CDR3 is 14 amino acids. The germline V and J ends were trimmed by 2 bases and 4 bases, with 12 bases remaining between them. Germline-derived CDR1 and CDR2 are SGHRS and YFSETQ. This CDR3 reads CASSFYGEGTEAFF. The CDR3 region has the DNA TGCGCCAGCAGCTTCTACGGGGAAGGCACTGAAGCTTTCTTT. Supplemented by reference TRBV5-1 and TRBJ1-1, the full variable domain reads KAGVTQTPRYLIKTRGQQVTLSCSPISGHRSVSWYQQTPGQGLQFLFEYFSETQRNKGNFPGRFSGRQFSNSRSEMNVSTLELGDSALYLCASSFYGEGTEAFFGQGTRLTVV.

The chain employs TRBV6-6 and TRBJ2-1, with TRBD2 matching over 9 bases. The V and J ends lost 2 bases and 6 bases, in that order; junction bases with no gene match: 5. Germline V gene lookup returns CDR1 MNHNY and CDR2 SVGAGI (reference sequence). The CDR3 totals 15 residues. The CDR3 DNA sequence: TGTGCCAGCAGTTACGTCCAGCGGGGGGCCAATGAGCAGTTCTTC. Protein product: CASSYVQRGANEQFF.

The chain is built from TRBV25-1 and TRBJ1-3, with D unclear. V lost 0 bases to trimming and J lost 7 bases, with 4 bases between them. The CDR3 runs to 12 residues. Germline values: CDR1 MGHDK, CDR2 SYGVNS. The CDR3 here is CASSEYGNTIYF. CDR3 in DNA: TGTGCCAGCAGTGAATACGGGAACACCATATATTTT.

The rearrangement uses TRBV9 and TRBJ1-5; 8 bases are a match to TRBD1. The V and J ends lost 0 bases and 2 bases, in that order; junction bases with no gene match: 4. Germline CDR1 reads SGDLS; CDR2 reads YYNGEE. The CDR3 spans 16 residues. CDR3 bases: TGTGCCAGCAGCGTAGCTATGACAGGGGGCAATCAGCCCCAGCATTTT. Amino acid sequence: CASSVAMTGGNQPQHF.

This clone has only one observation. The same CDR3 arises from other DNA sequences in this sample as well. The rearrangement joins TRBV7-2 to TRBJ2-7, with D possibly matching TRBD1 (5 bases). The V gene lost 0 bases and the J gene lost 0 bases, with 6 bases spanning the gap. CDR3 size: 14 residues. The germline gives CDR1 SGHTA, CDR2 FQGNSA. The CDR3: CASSLATGSYEQYF. CDR3 bases: TGTGCCAGCAGCTTAGCTACAGGCTCCTACGAGCAGTACTTC.